A selection of T cell receptor beta chains follows, all from one sample in a study of cytomegalovirus exposure and HLA in healthy donors. Libraries were prepared by immunoSEQ multiplex PCR; TCRdb keeps only in-frame clonotypes and omits some of them. This table has around 150,000 clones, approximately 67% appearing once. The sample taken for sequencing was PBMCs. The receptors stem from a woman between 18 and 29 years old in good health and CMV-seropositive. Both conserved end residues are part of each CDR3. D genes are given only for firm matches. Clone size is not always given. Where it is, it says once, few, many or a class for expanded clones.

TGCAGCGTTGAATCTGGGACTAGCGACTCCTACAATGAGCAGTTCTTC	CSVESGTSDSYNEQFF	TRBV29-1	NA	TRBD2	TRBJ2-1
TGTGCCAGCAGTTTTAGGGGACTCGGACTAGCTCCAGATACGCAGTATTTT	CASSFRGLGLAPDTQYF	TRBV7-3	NA	TRBD2	TRBJ2-3
TGTGCCAGCAGTTACTCGAGGGCCTACAATGAGCAGTTCTTC	CASSYSRAYNEQFF	TRBV6-5	NA	NA	TRBJ2-1
TGTGCCAGCAAGGAGACAGGGGGCGCGGATGGCTACACCTTC	CASKETGGADGYTF	TRBV25-1	NA	TRBD1	TRBJ1-2
TGTGCCTGGAGTGTACAAGGGAGAGCTGGAAACACCATATATTTT	CAWSVQGRAGNTIYF	TRBV30	NA	NA	TRBJ1-3
TGCGCCAGCAGCCAAGATAAGTCTAGCGGGAGAATGGGGAATGAGCAGTTCTTC	CASSQDKSSGRMGNEQFF	TRBV4-1	NA	TRBD2	TRBJ2-1
TGTGCCAGCAGTCCGAACAGGGGGTCAACCAATGAGCAGTTCTTC	CASSPNRGSTNEQFF	TRBV6-4	NA	TRBD1	TRBJ2-1
TGTGCCAGCAGTTTAACGAGCGGGGGGTCCTACGAGCAGTACTTC	CASSLTSGGSYEQYF	TRBV28	once	TRBD2	TRBJ2-7
TGCGCCAGCAGCTTGAGTGGGGCGCGCACTGAAGCTTTCTTT	CASSLSGARTEAFF	TRBV5-1	NA	NA	TRBJ1-1
TGTGCCAGCAGTTACTCGACAGCTAAGGGCAACACTGAAGCTTTCTTT	CASSYSTAKGNTEAFF	TRBV6-5	NA	NA	TRBJ1-1
TGTGCCAGCAGCGTAGCCCCCGGGACAGGGAGCGAGCAGTACTTC	CASSVAPGTGSEQYF	TRBV9	NA	TRBD1	TRBJ2-7
TGCAGCGGATCGACAGGGATCAACACCGGGGAGCTGTTTTTT	CSGSTGINTGELFF	TRBV29-1	few	TRBD1	TRBJ2-2
TGTGCCAGCAGCACCGGGACAGGGTGGACTGAAGCTTTCTTT	CASSTGTGWTEAFF	TRBV7-9	few	TRBD1	TRBJ1-1
TGTGCCAGCGATAAGTCGGGGCCCCAGCATTTT	CASDKSGPQHF	TRBV6-6	NA	NA	TRBJ1-5
TGTGCCAGCAGCTTTCCTCGGATTAGCGGGAGTGGGCAAGAGACCCAGTACTTC	CASSFPRISGSGQETQYF	TRBV7-8	NA	TRBD2	TRBJ2-5
TGCGCCAGCAGCCTAAGAGGGGGACTAGCCGCACGTGAGCAGTTCTTC	CASSLRGGLAAREQFF	TRBV5-1	NA	TRBD2	TRBJ2-1
TGCAGCGTCGACGGGACTAGCGGGACAGATGAGCAGTTCTTC	CSVDGTSGTDEQFF	TRBV29-1	NA	TRBD2	TRBJ2-1
TGTGCCAGCAGTAATAGCGGGGGGGCACAAAATGAGCAGTTCTTC	CASSNSGGAQNEQFF	TRBV6-5	NA	TRBD2	TRBJ2-1
TGTGCCAGCTCACCTCGACTAGCGGGGACTCAAGAGACCCAGTACTTC	CASSPRLAGTQETQYF	TRBV18	few	TRBD2	TRBJ2-5
TGTGCCAGCAGTTCGGGGTCTTATGCGCAGTATTTT	CASSSGSYAQYF	TRBV27	NA	NA	TRBJ2-3
TGTGCCAGCGGCCTTTACAGGGTATCAATCTACGAGCAGTACTTC	CASGLYRVSIYEQYF	TRBV2	NA	NA	TRBJ2-7
TGTGCCAGCAGTTTACAGGGGCGCAGCAATCAGCCCCAGCATTTT	CASSLQGRSNQPQHF	TRBV27	few	NA	TRBJ1-5
TGTGCCAGCAGTCAATCCGGGACAGTGAACTCCTACGAGCAGTACTTC	CASSQSGTVNSYEQYF	TRBV28	NA	TRBD1	TRBJ2-7
TGTGCCACCAGCAGAGAGGGGACAGAAAAACTGTTTTTT	CATSREGTEKLFF	TRBV15	once	NA	TRBJ1-4
TGCAGCGTTGAGCAGGGGACAGGGGGCGGCGAGCAGTACTTC	CSVEQGTGGGEQYF	TRBV29-1	few	TRBD1	TRBJ2-7
TGTGCCAGCAGGCGTACCGGGCCCGGGGGCATTCAGTACTTC	CASRRTGPGGIQYF	TRBV6-1	few	NA	TRBJ2-4
TGTGCCAGCAGTCGGGGGGGGTCCCAAGAGACCCAGTACTTC	CASSRGGSQETQYF	TRBV6-5	few	TRBD2	TRBJ2-5
TGTGCTAGCAGCCTCTTTGGACTCCCGACCCAGTACTTC	CASSLFGLPTQYF	TRBV7-7	NA	NA	TRBJ2-5
TGTGCCAGCACCAGAGAGACAGGGGGCTACGAGCAGTACTTC	CASTRETGGYEQYF	TRBV6-5	NA	TRBD1	TRBJ2-7
TGTGCCAGCAGTGAGAAGACCCAGGGCTACGAGCAGTACTTC	CASSEKTQGYEQYF	TRBV2	few	NA	TRBJ2-7
TGTGCCAGCAGTATGGGACTAGCGGGTTACAATGAGCAGTTCTTC	CASSMGLAGYNEQFF	TRBV6-5	NA	TRBD2	TRBJ2-1
TGCAGCGTTGAACCGCCGACAGGGGCGGGAAACACCATATATTTT	CSVEPPTGAGNTIYF	TRBV29-1	NA	TRBD1	TRBJ1-3
TGCGCCAGCAGCCAAGTGGGGGGGTACGAGCAGTACTTC	CASSQVGGYEQYF	TRBV4-3	NA	TRBD2	TRBJ2-7